This TCR beta chain emerged from a study of beta chain features in type 1 diabetes. General study findings and limits: PCR may have favored shorter templates equally in patients and controls.

This CDR3 is built from 13 residues. The ends were cut back, 5 bases at V and 3 bases at J, with 10 bases in the middle. Germline V CDR1 and CDR2: SGHVS, FNYEAQ. Expressed TCRB transcripts were sequenced because the entire RNA isolate underwent reverse transcription. Clones were sequenced by immunoSEQ multiplex PCR, and TCRdb holds only the in-frame ones, with some missing. This table holds hundreds of thousands of clones, 12% to 15% found once. Concerning this clone itself: Its antigen is currently unknown.

This clonotype was obtained from a woman aged 40 to 50 in good health. The source material was naive CD4+ T cells from blood. The J gene is TRBJ1-2, the V gene TRBV7-6; D gene unclear. For the CDR3, the DNA is TGTGCCAGCAGCAGAGGGAGATACTATGGCTACACCTTC. It yields the protein CASSRGRYYGYTF. Full variable domain (outside the CDR3, taken from reference TRBV7-6 and TRBJ1-2): GAGVSQSPRYKVTKRGQDVALRCDPISGHVSLYWYRQALGQGPEFLTYFNYEAQQDKSGLPNDRFSAERPEGSISTLTIQRTEQRDSAMYRCASSRGRYYGYTFGSGTRLTVV.